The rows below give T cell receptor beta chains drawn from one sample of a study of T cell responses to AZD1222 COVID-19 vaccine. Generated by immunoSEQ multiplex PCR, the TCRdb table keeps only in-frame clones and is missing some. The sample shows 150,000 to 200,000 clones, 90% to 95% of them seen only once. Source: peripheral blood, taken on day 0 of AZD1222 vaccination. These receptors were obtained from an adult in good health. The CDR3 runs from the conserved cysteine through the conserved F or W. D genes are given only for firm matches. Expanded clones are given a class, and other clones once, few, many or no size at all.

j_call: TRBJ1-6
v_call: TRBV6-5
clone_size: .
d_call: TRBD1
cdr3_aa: CASSYSGTGKNSPLHF
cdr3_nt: TGTGCCAGCAGTTACTCGGGGACAGGGAAGAATTCACCCCTCCACTTT

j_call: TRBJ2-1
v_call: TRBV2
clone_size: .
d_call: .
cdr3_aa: CASSERVLTEQFF
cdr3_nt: TGTGCCAGCAGTGAAAGGGTACTCACTGAGCAGTTCTTC

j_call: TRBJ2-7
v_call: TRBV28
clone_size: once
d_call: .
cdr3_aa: CASSSRPSPYEQYF
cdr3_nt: TGTGCCAGCAGTTCCCGACCGAGTCCCTACGAGCAGTACTTC

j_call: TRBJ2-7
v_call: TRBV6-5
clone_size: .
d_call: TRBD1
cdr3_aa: CASTSQTGDPYEQYF
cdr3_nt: TGTGCCAGCACCAGCCAGACAGGGGACCCCTACGAGCAGTACTTC

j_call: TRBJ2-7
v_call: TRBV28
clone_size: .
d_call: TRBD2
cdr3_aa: CASSVGREDEQYF
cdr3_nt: TGTGCCAGCAGTGTCGGTCGGGAGGACGAGCAGTACTTC

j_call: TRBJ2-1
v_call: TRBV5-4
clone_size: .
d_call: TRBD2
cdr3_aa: CASSLPGASGNEQFF
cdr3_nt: TGTGCCAGCAGCCTCCCTGGGGCTAGCGGCAATGAGCAGTTCTTC

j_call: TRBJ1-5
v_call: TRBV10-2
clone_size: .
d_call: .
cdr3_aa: CASRARNQPQHF
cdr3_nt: TGCGCCAGCAGAGCCCGCAATCAGCCCCAGCATTTT

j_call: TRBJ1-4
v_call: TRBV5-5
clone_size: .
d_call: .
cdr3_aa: CASSSRGEGSKKLFF
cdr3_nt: TGTGCCAGCAGCTCCAGGGGTGAGGGTTCCAAAAAACTGTTTTTT

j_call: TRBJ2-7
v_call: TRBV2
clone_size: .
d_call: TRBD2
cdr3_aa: CASSTGLETYEQYF
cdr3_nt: TGTGCCAGCAGTACAGGACTAGAGACCTACGAGCAGTACTTC

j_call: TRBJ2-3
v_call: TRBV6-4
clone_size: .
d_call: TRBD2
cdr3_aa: CASSEGLASTDTQYF
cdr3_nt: TGTGCCAGCAGTGAGGGACTAGCTAGCACAGATACGCAGTATTTT

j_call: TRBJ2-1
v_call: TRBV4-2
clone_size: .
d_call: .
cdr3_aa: CASSQSLGGVRNEQFF
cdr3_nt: TGTGCCAGCAGCCAATCCTTGGGGGGAGTGCGTAATGAGCAGTTCTTC

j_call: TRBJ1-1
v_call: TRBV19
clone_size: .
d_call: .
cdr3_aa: CASSIRGLFEAFF
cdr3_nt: TGTGCCAGTAGTATTAGGGGCCTTTTTGAAGCTTTCTTT

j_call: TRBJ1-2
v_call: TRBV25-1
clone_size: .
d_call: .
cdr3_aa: CASSEYRAGYTF
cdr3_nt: TGTGCCAGCAGTGAATATCGGGCCGGCTACACCTTC

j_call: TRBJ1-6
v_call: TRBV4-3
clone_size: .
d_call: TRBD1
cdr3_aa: CASSRGTGGNSPLHF
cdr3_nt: TGCGCCAGCAGCCGCGGGACAGGGGGAAATTCACCCCTCCACTTT

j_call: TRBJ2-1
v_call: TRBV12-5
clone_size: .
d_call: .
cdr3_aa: CASGYGLNEQFF
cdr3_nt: TGTGCTAGTGGGTATGGTCTCAATGAGCAGTTCTTC

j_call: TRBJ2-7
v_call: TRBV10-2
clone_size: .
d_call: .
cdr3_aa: CASRTLDEQYF
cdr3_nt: TGCGCCAGCAGGACGCTTGACGAGCAGTACTTC

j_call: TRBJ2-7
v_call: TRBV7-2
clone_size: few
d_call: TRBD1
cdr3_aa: CASSLGEWGTGDYEQYF
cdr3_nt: TGTGCCAGCAGCTTAGGGGAGTGGGGGACAGGAGACTACGAGCAGTACTTC

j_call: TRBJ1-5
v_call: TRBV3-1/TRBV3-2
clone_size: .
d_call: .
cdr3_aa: CASSQDWGNNQPQHF
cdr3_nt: TGTGCCAGCAGCCAAGATTGGGGGAACAATCAGCCCCAGCATTTT